The 25 T cell receptor beta chains in this list originate from one sample, sequenced in a study of blood T cell repertoires in COVID-19. This table comes from immunoSEQ multiplex PCR, and its TCRdb copy is limited to in-frame clones, with some not included. The sample contains around 300,000 clones, 75% to 90% of which appear only once. Sequenced material: PBMCs or T cells enriched from blood (not recorded which). These receptors all come from a young man who had recovered from COVID-19.

The rearrangement links TRBV2 to TRBJ2-1; perhaps TRBD1 as D (6 bases). The germline gives CDR1 SNHLY, CDR2 FYNNEI. CDR3 size: 17 residues. V was shortened by 7 bases and J by 0 bases, with 19 bases between the two germline ends. The CDR3 loop reads CASTPGRGTRSYNEQFF. The CDR3 coding sequence is TGTGCCAGCACCCCAGGTAGGGGGACCCGCTCCTACAATGAGCAGTTCTTC.

This rearrangement joins TRBV19 to TRBJ1-1; D is undetermined. This CDR3 has 12 amino acids. The V and J ends lost 9 bases and 1 base respectively, with 9 bases between them. Germline V lookup: CDR1 LNHDA, CDR2 SQIVND (reference sequence). CDR3 DNA: TGTGCCAGCTCGAGACAGAACACTGAAGCTTTCTTT. It translates to CASSRQNTEAFF.

The chain joins TRBV7-9 to TRBJ1-5; D is perhaps TRBD1 (5 bases). The germline V gene encodes CDR1 SEHNR and CDR2 FQNEAQ (reference sequence). The CDR3 runs 14 residues. The ends were cut back, 5 bases at V and 0 bases at J, with 8 bases in the middle. CDR3 DNA: TGTGCCAGCAGCGTACAGGATAGCAATCAGCCCCAGCATTTT. Encoded protein: CASSVQDSNQPQHF.

The rearrangement uses TRBV28 and TRBJ2-2; possibly TRBD2 for D (7 bases). The ends were cut back, 0 bases at V and 4 bases at J, with 15 bases in the middle. CDR3 length: 17 residues. Germline CDR1 MDHEN, CDR2 SYDVKM. CDR3 amino acids: CASSLWVRGPITGELFF. The CDR3 DNA reads as TGTGCCAGCAGTTTATGGGTGCGGGGGCCCATCACCGGGGAGCTGTTTTTT.

The chain combines TRBV18 with TRBJ1-1, with 8 bases identical to TRBD1. The germline V gene has CDR1 KGHSH and CDR2 LQKENI. This CDR3 is built from 15 residues. J lost 5 bases, V lost 4 bases, and 9 bases had no gene match. The CDR3 sequence: CASSLGQGGGTEAFF. CDR3 coding DNA: TGTGCCAGCTCACTCGGACAGGGAGGGGGAACTGAAGCTTTCTTT.

V is TRBV4-1 and J is TRBJ1-3; D is unresolved. V lost 0 bases, J lost 0 bases, and 9 bases lay in between. The CDR3 totals 16 residues. Germline V gene sequence: CDR1 MGHRA, CDR2 YSYEKL. The CDR3 is CASSQDRSYSGNTIYF. As DNA, the CDR3 is TGCGCCAGCAGCCAAGATCGTAGCTACTCTGGAAACACCATATATTTT.

The V gene is TRBV6-5, the J gene TRBJ1-2; D may be TRBD1 (5 bases). This CDR3 region has 13 residues. Germline-derived CDR1 and CDR2 are MNHEY and SVGAGI. Trimming pared 5 bases from V and 8 bases from J, leaving 15 bases between. The CDR3 DNA sequence: TGTGCCAGCAGTCAACAGGTTATAGAGGGCTACACCTTC. Translating gives CASSQQVIEGYTF.

V usage is TRBV7-2 and J usage is TRBJ2-4; 8 positions match TRBD2. The CDR3 is 14 residues long. Germline V gives CDR1 SGHTA, CDR2 FQGNSA. V trimming: 4 bases; J trimming: 9 bases; junction bases outside the gene matches: 8. CDR3 amino acids: CASSWGLGVGIQYF. The CDR3, as DNA: TGTGCCAGCAGCTGGGGACTAGGCGTTGGCATTCAGTACTTC.

The rearrangement joins TRBV11-3 to TRBJ1-6; possibly TRBD1 for D (6 bases). CDR3 length: 19 residues. The V end was cut by 1 base, the J end by 3 bases, with 19 bases between. Germline CDR1 and CDR2: SGHNT and YENEEA. The CDR3 here is CASSLAPGGAIDYNSPLHF. As DNA, the CDR3 is TGTGCCAGCAGCTTAGCACCCGGGGGGGCAATCGACTATAATTCACCCCTCCACTTT.

This rearrangement joins TRBV7-6 to TRBJ1-4; perhaps TRBD1 as D (6 bases). Germline V gene sequence: CDR1 SGHVS, CDR2 FNYEAQ. The CDR3 sequence is 14 residues long. The V gene lost 3 bases and the J gene lost 6 bases, with 11 bases spanning the gap. DNA of the CDR3: TGTGCCAGCAGCTTTGGGGGCGTTGATGAAAAACTGTTTTTT. This sequence encodes CASSFGGVDEKLFF.

The gene calls are TRBV24-1 and TRBJ2-3, with 8 positions matching TRBD1. The germline CDR1 and CDR2 sequences are KGHDR and SFDVKD. The V and J ends lost 4 bases and 3 bases, in that order; junction bases with no gene match: 2. The CDR3 is made up of 14 amino acids. The CDR3 here is CATSDNRGTDTQYF. The CDR3, as DNA: TGTGCCACCAGTGACAACAGGGGGACAGATACGCAGTATTTT.

This sequence joins TRBV24-1 and TRBJ2-5; tentative D call: TRBD1 (6 bases). Trimming shortened V by 4 bases and J by 9 bases, and 17 bases separated the two germline ends. This CDR3 is built from 14 residues. CDR1 and CDR2 from the germline V gene are KGHDR and SFDVKD. DNA of the CDR3: TGTGCCACCAGTGACGGACGGACAGTAGGGGCCCAGTACTTC. Translating gives CATSDGRTVGAQYF.

The genes are TRBV6-5 and TRBJ1-5; tentatively, D is TRBD1 (6 bases). Germline CDR1 is MNHEY and CDR2 is SVGAGI. This CDR3 is 14 amino acids long. The CDR3 sequence: CAVAGAVPNQPQHF. The DNA for the CDR3 is TGTGCTGTAGCAGGGGCCGTCCCCAATCAGCCCCAGCATTTT.

This chain uses TRBV7-2 with TRBJ2-3; 7 bases line up with TRBD2. This CDR3 contains 17 residues. V shed 4 bases and J 2 bases; nucleotides not matched to a gene: 12. Germline assignment: CDR1 SGHTA and CDR2 FQGNSA. The CDR3 DNA sequence: TGTGCCAGCAGCTCCCAGGTTAGCGGGCCTCCCACAGATACGCAGTATTTT. It encodes CASSSQVSGPPTDTQYF.

V is TRBV3-1 (or the pseudogene TRBV3-2) and J is TRBJ1-6, with 11 bases matching TRBD1. In germline, CDR1 is LGHDT, CDR2 YNNKEL (reference sequence). The V and J ends lost 2 bases and 9 bases, in that order; junction bases with no gene match: 3. The CDR3 has 15 residues. The CDR3 loop is CASSQTGTGGSPLHF. The CDR3 DNA reads as TGTGCCAGCAGCCAAACCGGGACAGGGGGTTCACCCCTCCACTTT.

The chain recombines TRBV6-5 with TRBJ1-4; 8 bases fit TRBD1. Germline CDR1 reads MNHEY; CDR2 reads SVGAGI. Trimming cost V 0 bases and J 7 bases; bases outside gene matches: 7. The length of the CDR3 is 16 residues. The CDR3 loop is CASSYSGTGFGEKLFF. CDR3 in DNA: TGTGCCAGCAGTTACTCGGGGACAGGCTTTGGTGAAAAACTGTTTTTT.

In nucleotides, the CDR3 is TGTGCCAGCAGCTTAGCAAGTCCTTGGCAGAACTATGGCTACACCTTC. The encoded protein is CASSLASPWQNYGYTF. The chain carries TRBV7-9 and TRBJ1-2; D is unresolved. CDR3 length: 16 amino acids. Germline V gene sequence: CDR1 SEHNR, CDR2 FQNEAQ (reference sequence). V shed 0 bases and J shed 2 bases, with 13 bases lying between them.

The rearrangement joins TRBV6-1 to TRBJ2-2; D is perhaps TRBD2 (6 bases). From germline, CDR1 is MNHNS and CDR2 SASEGT. This CDR3 region has 16 residues. The V gene lost 1 base and the J gene lost 4 bases, with 13 bases spanning the gap. The CDR3: CASSEGGGVITGELFF. The CDR3 nucleotides are TGTGCCAGCAGTGAAGGCGGAGGGGTTATCACCGGGGAGCTGTTTTTT.

V gene TRBV5-6 combines with J gene TRBJ1-1; D gene uncertain. V was cut by 9 bases and J by 0 bases, with 9 bases left in between. Germline CDR1 reads SGHDT; CDR2 reads YYEEEE. The CDR3 runs to 12 residues. The CDR3 protein is CATQTLNTEAFF. For the CDR3, the DNA is TGTGCCACCCAGACACTGAACACTGAAGCTTTCTTT. Full variable domain (rest looked up from reference TRBV5-6 and TRBJ1-1): DAGVTQSPTHLIKTRGQQVTLRCSPKSGHDTVSWYQQALGQGPQFIFQYYEEEERQRGNFPDRFSGHQFPNYSSELNVNALLLGDSALYLCATQTLNTEAFFGQGTRLTVV.

V is TRBV5-6 and J is TRBJ2-7; 10 bases align to TRBD2. The CDR3 runs to 15 residues. Germline lookup yields CDR1 SGHDT and CDR2 YYEEEE. V was clipped by 4 bases and J by 2 bases; unmatched bases: 6. CDR3 loop: CASSKGTSAAYEQYF. The CDR3, as DNA: TGTGCCAGCAGCAAAGGGACTAGCGCCGCCTACGAGCAGTACTTC.

The gene calls are TRBV12-3 or TRBV12-4 and TRBJ1-1, with D possibly TRBD1 on 6 matching bases. The CDR3 length is 12 residues. V gave up 6 bases and J gave up 8 bases, with 13 bases separating them. The CDR3 region has the DNA TGTGCCAGCAGCCTGGGACAACCGGAAGCTTTCTTT. This translates into CASSLGQPEAFF.

The chain uses TRBV27 and TRBJ2-5; 15 bases match TRBD2. The CDR3 has 16 residues. V gave up 8 bases and J gave up 4 bases; unmatched junction bases: 8. Germline CDR1 and CDR2: MNHEY and SMNVEV (reference sequence). CDR3 coding DNA: TGTGCCAGCGCCTCCGGACTAGCGGGGGGGCGAGAGACCCAGTACTTC. It codes for CASASGLAGGRETQYF.

The gene calls are TRBV7-9 and TRBJ1-1, with 8 bases identical to TRBD1. CDR1 and CDR2 from the germline V gene are SEHNR and FQNEAQ (reference sequence). This CDR3 has 14 residues. V gave up 5 bases and J gave up 5 bases; unmatched junction bases: 7. The CDR3 sequence: CASSHRQGSTEAFF. The CDR3 DNA sequence: TGTGCCAGCAGCCACCGACAGGGGAGTACTGAAGCTTTCTTT.

The chain links TRBV28 to TRBJ2-3; 7 nucleotides align to TRBD1. CDR3 length equals 15 residues. V trimming: 4 bases; J trimming: 5 bases; junction bases outside the gene matches: 9. Per the germline V gene, CDR1 is MDHEN and CDR2 is SYDVKM. In DNA, the CDR3 is TGTGCCAGCAGTTCTTTCAGGGGGACGGTAGATACGCAGTATTTT. Translating gives CASSSFRGTVDTQYF.

This clone occurred a few times. This chain links TRBV19 with TRBJ1-1; D gene uncertain. V was pared by 1 base and J by 11 bases, with 17 bases between. Germline CDR1 LNHDA, CDR2 SQIVND (reference sequence). The CDR3 extends over 14 amino acids. The CDR3 DNA sequence: TGTGCCAGTAGTATAGTAACCCCGGGTTCCGTGGCTTTCTTT. As protein: CASSIVTPGSVAFF. Looking up the rest from reference TRBV19 and TRBJ1-1 gives the full variable domain: DGGITQSPKYLFRKEGQNVTLSCEQNLNHDAMYWYRQDPGQGLRLIYYSQIVNDFQKGDIAEGYSVSREKKESFPLTVTSAQKNPTAFYLCASSIVTPGSVAFFGQGTRLTVV.